Listed below are T cell receptor beta chains from one sample, sequenced in a study of siplizumab effects on memory and regulatory T cells. Here immunoSEQ multiplex PCR was the method, and the copy in TCRdb shows in-frame clones only, minus some. The profile shows about 56,000 clones, less than 98% of them singletons. What was sequenced was naive CD8+ T cells sorted from blood. The receptors derive from a human donor in good health. Both conserved end residues are part of each CDR3. The D gene is left open where the match is weak. Only part of the rows carry a size: once, few, many, or a class if the clone is expanded.

TRBJ2-2	-	-	TRBV9	TGTGCCAGCAGCGCGCGACCCGGGGAGCTGTTTTTT	CASSARPGELFF
TRBJ2-7	TRBD1	-	TRBV27	TGTGCCAGCAGGGGACAGTCCAGCTCCTACGAGCAGTACTTC	CASRGQSSSYEQYF
TRBJ2-7	TRBD1	-	TRBV2	TGTGCCAGCATTTCGGGACAGGGGGCCGGCGAGGATTCCTACGAGCAGTACTTC	CASISGQGAGEDSYEQYF
TRBJ1-5	-	-	TRBV28	TGTGCCAGCAGTTTATTGCCCCAGGGCTCTGGTCAGCCCCAGCATTTT	CASSLLPQGSGQPQHF
TRBJ2-1	-	once	TRBV27	TGTGCCAGCAGTTTATCAGTCCGGGTGGGCAATGAGCAGTTCTTC	CASSLSVRVGNEQFF
TRBJ1-1	-	-	TRBV6-6	TGTGCCAGCAGTCTAGGGGGGAACACTGAAGCTTTCTTT	CASSLGGNTEAFF
TRBJ2-7	-	-	TRBV9	TGTGCCAGCAGCCCCCCAGGCCGAGACGAGCAGTACTTC	CASSPPGRDEQYF
TRBJ1-1	TRBD1	-	TRBV4-3	TGCGCCAGCAGCCAGTCCTGGACAGGGGCGAGCACTGAAGCTTTCTTT	CASSQSWTGASTEAFF
TRBJ2-3	TRBD2	-	TRBV6-1	TGTGCCAGCAGTGATTGGACGGCGGGAGGTCTCACAGATACGCAGTATTTT	CASSDWTAGGLTDTQYF
TRBJ2-7	TRBD2	-	TRBV27	TGTGCCAGCAAACTAGGGACTAGCGGGAACTCCTACGAGCAGTACTTC	CASKLGTSGNSYEQYF
TRBJ1-3	-	-	TRBV5-8	TGTGCCAGCAGCCGACTCAGGGCCGGCTCTGGAAACACCATATATTTT	CASSRLRAGSGNTIYF
TRBJ2-1	-	-	TRBV27	TGTGCCAGCGCTGACTTCTCCTACAATGAGCAGTTCTTC	CASADFSYNEQFF
TRBJ2-5	TRBD1	-	TRBV9	TGTGCCAGCAGCGTAGGGGGCAGGGGGTATCAAGAGACCCAGTACTTC	CASSVGGRGYQETQYF
TRBJ1-1	TRBD1	-	TRBV27	TGTGCCAGCAGTTTAGGGACAGGGTGGGGAGCTTTCTTT	CASSLGTGWGAFF
TRBJ2-7	-	-	TRBV7-8	TGTGCCAGCAGCTTTGGGACCCGCGGCTACGAGCAGTACTTC	CASSFGTRGYEQYF
TRBJ2-5	TRBD2	-	TRBV7-9	TGTGCCAGCAGCCCTGCGGGACTAGCGGCAGAGGAGACCCAGTACTTC	CASSPAGLAAEETQYF
TRBJ2-1	-	-	TRBV7-3	TGTGCCAGCAGCCCGCGGCGGGGATTCTACAATGAGCAGTTCTTC	CASSPRRGFYNEQFF
TRBJ2-1	-	-	TRBV5-1	TGCGCCAGCAGTGGTTCCCAGGGTGAGCAGTTCTTC	CASSGSQGEQFF
TRBJ1-4	-	-	TRBV7-9	TGTGCCAGCAGCTTCGGTGTAGAGGAAAAACTGTTTTTT	CASSFGVEEKLFF
TRBJ1-1	TRBD1	-	TRBV6-5	TGTGCCAGCAGAGCAGGGGGGGGGAACACTGAAGCTTTCTTT	CASRAGGGNTEAFF
TRBJ2-2	TRBD2	-	TRBV11-2	TGTGCCAGCAGCTTACTAGCGGGAGTAAAAACCGGGGAGCTGTTTTTT	CASSLLAGVKTGELFF
TRBJ1-4	-	once	TRBV7-8	TGTGCCAGCAGACCGAAGGGGGTAGGCGAAAAACTGTTTTTT	CASRPKGVGEKLFF
TRBJ2-1	-	-	TRBV7-9	TGTGCCAGCAGCTTAGCGAGCCTTAGGGATGAGCAGTTCTTC	CASSLASLRDEQFF
TRBJ2-3	-	-	TRBV30	TGTGCCTGGGCAGGGGTGGTAGATACGCAGTATTTT	CAWAGVVDTQYF
TRBJ2-7	-	-	TRBV29-1	TGCAGCGTTGATGCAGGACGGGACTACGAGCAGTACTTC	CSVDAGRDYEQYF
TRBJ2-3	-	-	TRBV2	TGTGCCATACTCTTGGCCGGGGCAGATACGCAGTATTTT	CAILLAGADTQYF
TRBJ1-1	-	-	TRBV4-1	TGCGCCAGCAGCCAAGGGCCGACCATGAACACTGAAGCTTTCTTT	CASSQGPTMNTEAFF
TRBJ2-7	-	-	TRBV20-1	TGCAGTGCTAGAGAGGGAGAGGAGCAGTACTTC	CSAREGEEQYF
TRBJ2-7	-	-	TRBV5-1	TGCGCCAGCAGCTTGGAAGGGTTCGTCTCCTACGAGCAGTACTTC	CASSLEGFVSYEQYF
TRBJ2-3	TRBD1	-	TRBV9	TGTGCCAGCAGCGTAGGGACAGGGGCTGATACGCAGTATTTT	CASSVGTGADTQYF
TRBJ2-7	TRBD1	once	TRBV27	TGTGCCAGCAGTGCCGCCGTGACAGGGGAGACCTACGAGCAGTACTTC	CASSAAVTGETYEQYF
TRBJ1-1	-	-	TRBV4-1	TGCGCCAGCAGCCAAGAAGGGTTCGGCATGAACACTGAAGCTTTCTTT	CASSQEGFGMNTEAFF
TRBJ2-1	-	-	TRBV29-1	TGCAGCGTTGATCCGGGGTCCTACAATGAGCAGTTCTTC	CSVDPGSYNEQFF
TRBJ2-2	-	-	TRBV29-1	TGCAGCGGCGTTTGGGACACCGGGGAGCTGTTTTTT	CSGVWDTGELFF
TRBJ1-2	TRBD1	-	TRBV7-2	TGTGCCAGCAGCCCGATTTTCAGGGGGCATGTTGGCTACACCTTC	CASSPIFRGHVGYTF
TRBJ2-1	-	-	TRBV7-3	TGTGCCAGCAGCTTAAATCGGGAGAGGGGCAATGAGCAGTTCTTC	CASSLNRERGNEQFF
TRBJ2-5	-	-	TRBV7-9	TGTGCCAGCAGCTTACCACGGGGCGGTGAAGAGACCCAGTACTTC	CASSLPRGGEETQYF
TRBJ1-3	-	-	TRBV19	TGTGCCAGTAGAGCCCAGGTAACTGGAAACACCATATATTTT	CASRAQVTGNTIYF
TRBJ2-7	-	-	TRBV7-8	TGTGCCAGCAGCTTGGCCCCAGGCCGGGGTTCCGAGCAGTACTTC	CASSLAPGRGSEQYF
TRBJ2-1	-	-	TRBV7-9	TGTGCCAGCAGCCGAGGAGTGGATGAGCAGTTCTTC	CASSRGVDEQFF
TRBJ1-6	TRBD1	once	TRBV28	TGTGCCAGCAGTTCGACAGGGGGCGGCCTTAATTCACCCCTCCACTTT	CASSSTGGGLNSPLHF